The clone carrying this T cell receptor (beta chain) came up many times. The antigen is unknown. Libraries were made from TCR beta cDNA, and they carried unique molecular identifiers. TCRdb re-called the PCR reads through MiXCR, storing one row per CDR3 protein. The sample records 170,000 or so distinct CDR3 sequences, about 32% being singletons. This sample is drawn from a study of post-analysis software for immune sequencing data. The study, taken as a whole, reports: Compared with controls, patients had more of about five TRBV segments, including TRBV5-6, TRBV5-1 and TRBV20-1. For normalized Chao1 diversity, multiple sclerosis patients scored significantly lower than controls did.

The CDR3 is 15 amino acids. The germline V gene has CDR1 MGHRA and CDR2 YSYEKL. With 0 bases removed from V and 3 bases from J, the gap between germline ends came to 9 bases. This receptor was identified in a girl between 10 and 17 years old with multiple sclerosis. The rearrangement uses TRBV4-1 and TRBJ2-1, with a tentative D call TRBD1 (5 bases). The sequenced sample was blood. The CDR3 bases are TGCGCCAGCAGCCAAGACGCAGGGTACTACAATGAGCAGTTCTTC. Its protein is CASSQDAGYYNEQFF.